This TCR beta chain was observed in a study of radiation and T cells in renal cell carcinoma. The CDR3 is 14 amino acids. Stated time point: blood 4 weeks post-SBRT, at nephrectomy. Treatment specified: 15 Gy SBRT to primary tumor, nephrectomy 4 weeks later. TCRdb's copy holds only in-frame clones and misses some; the assay was immunoSEQ multiplex PCR. The data show about 170,000 clones, less than 90% seen once. Sequencing used blood, obtained from a patient whose treatment included radiotherapy and nephrectomy. The receptor was derived from a woman between 50 and 59 years old with renal cell carcinoma. The V call is TRBV21-1, the J call TRBJ1-1; TRBD1 is taken as the D call from the table, unchecked against the DNA. TRBV21-1 is assigned pseudogene status. CDR3 nucleotide sequence: TGTGCCAGCAGCAAATTGCCCAGGGGCACTGAAGCTTTCTTT. Protein sequence: CASSKLPRGTEAFF.